Listed here are 3 T cell receptor beta chains from one sample, sequenced in a study of breast tumors, draining lymph nodes, adjacent tissues. From the multiplex PCR reads, TCRdb called clonotypes with MiXCR, one entry per CDR3 protein. The sample lists over 60,000 distinct CDR3 sequences; around 43% were seen once. Sequencing was carried out using breast tumor tissue. These receptors were obtained from a female donor with breast cancer. Some clones in this sample may be carry-over from other donors' samples.

This clonotype was detected many times. DNA for the CDR3: TGTGCCAGCAGCTTAGTAACTACTAGCACAGATACGCAGTATTTT. Amino acids: CASSLVTTSTDTQYF. The chain couples TRBV11-2 to TRBJ2-3; D gene uncertain. The germline V and J ends were trimmed by 1 base and 0 bases, with 8 bases remaining between them. CDR3 length: 15 residues. Germline assignment: CDR1 SGHAT and CDR2 FQNNGV.

This clonotype was seen once. The chain has TRBV20-1 and TRBJ1-4; D unclear. Germline loops: CDR1 DFQATT, CDR2 SNEGSKA (reference sequence). This CDR3 has 12 amino acids. This chain's CDR3 is CSKGGYNEKLFF. The CDR3 nucleotides are TGCAGCAAAGGAGGCTACAATGAAAAACTGTTTTTT.

This clonotype rates as medium-sized (0.01 to 0.1%). In nucleotides, the CDR3 is TGTGCCAGCAGAACAGGGGAGATTGGCTACAATGAGCAGTTCTTC. Translated: CASRTGEIGYNEQFF. V gene TRBV12-3 or TRBV12-4 combines with J gene TRBJ2-1; 7 bases are a match to TRBD1. Germline trimming cut 6 bases from V and 3 bases from J; bases unmatched to any gene: 8. The CDR3 extends over 15 amino acids.